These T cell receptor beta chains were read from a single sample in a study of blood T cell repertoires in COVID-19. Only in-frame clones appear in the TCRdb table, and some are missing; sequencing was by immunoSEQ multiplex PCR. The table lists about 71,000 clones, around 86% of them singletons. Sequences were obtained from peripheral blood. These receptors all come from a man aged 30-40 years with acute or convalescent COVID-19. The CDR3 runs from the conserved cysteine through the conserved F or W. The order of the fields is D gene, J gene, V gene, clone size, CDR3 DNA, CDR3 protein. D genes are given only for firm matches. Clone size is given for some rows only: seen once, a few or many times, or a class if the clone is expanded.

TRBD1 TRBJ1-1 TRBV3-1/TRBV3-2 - TGTGCCAGCAGCGTCGGGACAGGGTCTATAGCTTTCTTT CASSVGTGSIAFF
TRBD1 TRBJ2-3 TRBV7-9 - TGTGCCAGCAGCTTAGCGGGACAGGGGTCGGATACGCAGTATTTT CASSLAGQGSDTQYF
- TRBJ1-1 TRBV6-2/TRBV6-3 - TGTGCCAGCAGTTACGAGGCTAACACTGAAGCTTTCTTT CASSYEANTEAFF
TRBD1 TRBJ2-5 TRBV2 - TGTGCCAGCAGAACCGACAGGGCCCAAGAGACCCAGTACTTC CASRTDRAQETQYF
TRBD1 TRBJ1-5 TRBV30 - TGTGCCTGGAGTTACGGACAGGTCAATCAGCCCCAGCATTTT CAWSYGQVNQPQHF
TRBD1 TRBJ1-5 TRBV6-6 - TGTGCCAGCAGTCGAGGACAGGTGGGAGACAGTCAGCCCCAGCATTTT CASSRGQVGDSQPQHF
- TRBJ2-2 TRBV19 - TGTGCCAGTAGCCTTGGAGTGAAGACAGCGAACACCGGGGAGCTGTTTTTT CASSLGVKTANTGELFF
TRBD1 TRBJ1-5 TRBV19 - TGTGCCAGTAGGACAGGGACGGAGGGTCAGCCCCAGCATTTT CASRTGTEGQPQHF
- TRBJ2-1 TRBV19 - TGTGCCAGTAGCCTAAAACAGGGCGATGAGCAGTTCTTC CASSLKQGDEQFF
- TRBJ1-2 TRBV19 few TGTGCCAGTAGTACCCTCCAGGGCCCCTATGGCTACACCTTC CASSTLQGPYGYTF
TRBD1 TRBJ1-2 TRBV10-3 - TGTGCCATCTTGGGTCCCCAGGGGGCGACTTCCTATGGCTACACCTTC CAILGPQGATSYGYTF
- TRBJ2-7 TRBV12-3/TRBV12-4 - TGTGCCAGCAGTTTACGGGGGGCTGGAGAGCAGTACTTC CASSLRGAGEQYF
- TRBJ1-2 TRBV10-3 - TGTGCCATCAGTGACGGGGGAGGGGGGAACTATGGCTACACCTTC CAISDGGGGNYGYTF
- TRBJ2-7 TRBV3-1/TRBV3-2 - TGTGCCAGCAGCGAAAAAAAGCGGGACACAACCTCCTACGAGCAGTACTTC CASSEKKRDTTSYEQYF
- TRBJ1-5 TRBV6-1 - TGTGCCAGCAGTGAACTCGGGGGATTTGACAATCAGCCCCAGCATTTT CASSELGGFDNQPQHF
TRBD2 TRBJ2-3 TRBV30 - TGTGCCTGGAGTGACGGGACTAGCGGGAGTGGAGATACGCAGTATTTT CAWSDGTSGSGDTQYF
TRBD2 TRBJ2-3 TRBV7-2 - TGTGCCAGCAGCTCCTTCCGCCGGACTAGCGGGAGAGGAGATACGCAGTATTTT CASSSFRRTSGRGDTQYF
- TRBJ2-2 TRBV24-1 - TGTGCCACCCAGGGGTCCGGGGAGCTGTTTTTT CATQGSGELFF
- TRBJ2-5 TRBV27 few TGTGCCAGCAGTATTAGCGGTCCCCAAGAGACCCAGTACTTC CASSISGPQETQYF
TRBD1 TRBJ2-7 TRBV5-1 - TGCGCCAGCAGCGCCGGCCCCGGGACAGCCTACGAGCAGTACTTC CASSAGPGTAYEQYF
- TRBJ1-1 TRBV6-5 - TGTGCCAGCAGCCGTCCCAGCACTGAAGCTTTCTTT CASSRPSTEAFF
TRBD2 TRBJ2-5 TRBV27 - TGTGCCAGCAGTTTATATCCTAGCGGGGGGGAGGTAGAGACCCAGTACTTC CASSLYPSGGEVETQYF